These 2 T cell receptor beta chains were sequenced from one sample in a study of shared clonotypes between healthy human individuals. Sequencing was performed with immunoSEQ multiplex PCR; in TCRdb, only in-frame clones are kept and a portion is missing. This sample yields almost 750,000 clones, of which just under 75% are seen a single time; about 1.8% belongs to the top ten. Source material: memory CD4+ T cells sorted from blood. The subset is: CD45RA-negative fraction. The receptor set was obtained from a woman under 40 in good health.

This clone occurred once. The rearrangement links TRBV6-4 to TRBJ2-1; 7 nucleotides align to TRBD2. Per germline, CDR1 MRHNA and CDR2 SNTAGT. V shed 4 bases and J 0 bases; nucleotides not matched to a gene: 3. The CDR3 has 15 residues. Here the CDR3 DNA reads TGTGCCAGCAGTGCCCGGACTAGCTCCTACAATGAGCAGTTCTTC. Translating it yields CASSARTSSYNEQFF.

V usage is TRBV10-2 and J usage is TRBJ1-1; D perhaps matches TRBD1 (6 bases). The CDR3 loop spans 13 amino acids. CDR1 and CDR2 from the germline V gene are WSHSY and SAAADI. V dropped 6 bases and J dropped 1 base, with 9 bases sitting between them. The CDR3 region has the DNA TGCGCCAGCAGGGACAGAAAGAACACTGAAGCTTTCTTT. It specifies CASRDRKNTEAFF.